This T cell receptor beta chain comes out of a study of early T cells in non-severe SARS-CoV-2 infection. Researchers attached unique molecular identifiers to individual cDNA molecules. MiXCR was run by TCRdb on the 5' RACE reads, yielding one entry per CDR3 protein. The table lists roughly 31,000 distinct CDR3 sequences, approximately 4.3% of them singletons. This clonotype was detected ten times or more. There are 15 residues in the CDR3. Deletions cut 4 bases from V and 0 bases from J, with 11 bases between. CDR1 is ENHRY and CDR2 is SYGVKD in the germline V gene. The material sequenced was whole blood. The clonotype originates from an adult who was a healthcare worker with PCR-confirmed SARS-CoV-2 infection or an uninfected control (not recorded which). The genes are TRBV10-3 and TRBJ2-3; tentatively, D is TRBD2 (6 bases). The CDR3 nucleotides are TGTGCCATCAGTGTCACCGGGACTAGCACAGATACGCAGTATTTT. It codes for CAISVTGTSTDTQYF.